The 2 T cell receptor beta chains below all came from one sample that was sequenced in a study of T cell repertoires in cytomegalovirus infection. TCRdb fed the reads into MiXCR, producing one record per CDR3 protein. The repertoire has fewer than 1,000,000 distinct CDR3 sequences, approximately 33% of them found once; the top ten carry 10% to 15%. Antigens of these TCRs are unknown. The source material was cultured CD8+ T cells from PBMCs, sampled from culture after CMV antigen stimulation. All receptors come from a human donor in good health (CMV status not recorded). Some clones in this sample may be carry-over from other donors' samples.

Remarks on this clonotype: The junction and the germline gene differ at one end; a read error may be behind it. The chain carries TRBV12-3 or TRBV12-4 and TRBJ1-2; unclear D gene. The CDR3 consists of 16 residues. The DNA of the CDR3 is TGTGTCAGCAGTTTTTTCCTCCCCAGTACAAACTATGGCTACACCTTC. Its protein is CVSSFFLPSTNYGYTF.

This clonotype came up a few times. J is TRBJ2-1 and V is TRBV6-1; D tentatively reads TRBD1 or TRBD2 (6 bases each). Trimming left V 2 bases short and J 3 bases short, with 14 bases between. Germline V gene data show CDR1 as MNHNS and CDR2 as SASEGT. This CDR3 is 16 amino acids long. CDR3 amino acids: CASSEIGGGGYNEQFF. CDR3 nucleotide sequence: TGTGCCAGCAGTGAAATTGGAGGGGGAGGCTACAATGAGCAGTTCTTC.